The 13 T cell receptor beta chains below come from one sample, sequenced in a study of cytomegalovirus exposure and HLA in healthy donors. 60 Vbeta and 13 Jbeta primers were used in PCR. The table came from immunoSEQ multiplex PCR; TCRdb's copy has only in-frame clones and leaves some out. The sample lists some 78,000 clones; around 70% were seen once. Sequences were obtained from PBMCs. Source of these receptors: a middle-aged woman in good health and CMV-seropositive.

The J gene is TRBJ2-7, the V gene TRBV6-5, with 11 bases that match TRBD1. Trimming removed 4 bases from V and 2 bases from J; junction bases left unmatched: 1. CDR3 length: 14 residues. Per the germline V gene, CDR1 is MNHEY and CDR2 is SVGAGI. As DNA, the CDR3 is TGTGCCAGCAGTTCGGACAGGGGGCCCTACGAGCAGTACTTC. Translation gives CASSSDRGPYEQYF.

The genes are TRBV7-6 and TRBJ1-1, with a weak D call TRBD1 (5 bases). Germline V lookup: CDR1 SGHVS, CDR2 FNYEAQ. The CDR3 is 14 residues long. The V gene lost 1 base and the J gene lost 7 bases, with 13 bases spanning the gap. CDR3 residues: CASSLVSAGGEAFF. CDR3 bases: TGTGCCAGCAGCTTAGTTTCAGCGGGGGGTGAAGCTTTCTTT.

The CDR3 coding sequence is TGTGCCAGCACATGGACTAGCGGCTACGAGCAGTACTTC. Residues: CASTWTSGYEQYF. This chain uses TRBV6-1 with TRBJ2-7; TRBD2 agrees at 10 bases. This CDR3 is built from 13 residues. CDR1 is MNHNS and CDR2 is SASEGT in the germline V gene. V gave up 7 bases and J gave up 3 bases; unmatched junction bases: 3.

The J gene is TRBJ2-3, the V gene TRBV5-1; 13 nucleotides line up with TRBD2. The CDR3 consists of 18 residues. The germline gives CDR1 SGHRS, CDR2 YFSETQ. V gave up 5 bases and J gave up 1 base; unmatched junction bases: 10. In DNA, the CDR3 is TGCGCCAGCAGATTTGGACTAGCGGGGGCCCCTGGCACAGATACGCAGTATTTT. Its translation is CASRFGLAGAPGTDTQYF.

V is TRBV27 and J is TRBJ2-7; TRBD1 matches 9 bases. J lost 5 bases, V lost 5 bases, and 4 bases had no gene match. The CDR3 sequence is 13 residues long. Germline CDR1 and CDR2: MNHEY and SMNVEV (reference sequence). This chain's CDR3 is CASSTTGGNEQYF. DNA of the CDR3: TGTGCCAGCAGTACAACAGGGGGCAACGAGCAGTACTTC.

The V call is TRBV5-4, the J call TRBJ2-3; D may be TRBD2 (7 bases). The CDR3 runs 15 residues. Germline assignment: CDR1 SGHNT and CDR2 YYREEE (reference sequence). Trimming took off 5 bases at V and 0 bases at J, with 13 bases between the two ends. The CDR3 DNA sequence: TGTGCCAGCAGGCGCGGGGGCACTAGCACAGATACGCAGTATTTT. It codes for CASRRGGTSTDTQYF.

CDR3 loop: CATSLLQEGDEQYF. The CDR3 nucleotides are TGTGCCACCAGCTTATTACAGGAGGGAGACGAGCAGTACTTC. The chain employs TRBV15 and TRBJ2-5; D is perhaps TRBD2 (6 bases). The J call may be mistaken, given a closer DNA end match to TRBJ2-7. Germline V gives CDR1 LNHNV, CDR2 YYDKDF (reference sequence). The CDR3 spans 14 residues.

The sample holds a few counts of this clone. The chain has TRBV5-5 and TRBJ1-5; 8 bases agree with TRBD1. Germline values: CDR1 SGHKS, CDR2 YYEKEE (reference sequence). Trimming took 4 bases from V and 5 from J; bases not matched to a gene: 8. CDR3 length: 15 residues. The CDR3 is CASSSGQGLDQPQHF. CDR3 DNA: TGTGCCAGCAGCAGCGGACAGGGACTGGATCAGCCCCAGCATTTT.

The table lists this clone with a few counts. This chain joins TRBV28 and TRBJ2-7, with 7 bases matching TRBD1. The trim removed 6 bases at V and 3 bases at J, leaving 8 bases unmatched. The CDR3 has 14 residues. CDR1 and CDR2 from the germline V gene are MDHEN and SYDVKM. The CDR3 reads CASRPGQTYYEQYF. CDR3 nucleotide sequence: TGTGCCAGCAGGCCGGGACAGACCTACTACGAGCAGTACTTC.

The J gene is TRBJ1-1, the V gene TRBV7-9; 7 nucleotides agree with TRBD1. With 2 bases clipped from V and 6 bases from J, the junction kept 3 bases outside the gene matches. Germline values: CDR1 SEHNR, CDR2 FQNEAQ (reference sequence). CDR3 length: 13 residues. As DNA, the CDR3 is TGTGCCAGCAGCTTAACACAGGGGTCTGAAGCTTTCTTT. Amino acid sequence: CASSLTQGSEAFF. The full variable domain, rest sourced from reference TRBV7-9 and TRBJ1-1, is DTGVSQNPRHKITKRGQNVTFRCDPISEHNRLYWYRQTLGQGPEFLTYFQNEAQLEKSRLLSDRFSAERPKGSFSTLEIQRTEQGDSAMYLCASSLTQGSEAFFGQGTRLTVV.

This chain links TRBV7-8 with TRBJ2-5; D remains ambiguous. CDR3 length equals 13 residues. Per the germline V gene, CDR1 is SGHVS and CDR2 is FQNEAQ. With 1 base removed from V and 6 bases from J, the gap between germline ends came to 9 bases. The CDR3 DNA is TGTGCCAGCAGCTTAGACAGAGTCCAGACCCAGTACTTC. It yields the protein CASSLDRVQTQYF.

The chain carries TRBV6-5 and TRBJ2-7, with 7 positions matching TRBD1. The CDR3 loop spans 13 amino acids. Germline trimming cut 5 bases from V and 3 bases from J; bases unmatched to any gene: 4. Germline V gene data show CDR1 as MNHEY and CDR2 as SVGAGI. The CDR3 region has the DNA TGTGCCAGCAGTCAGGACAGGTACTACGAGCAGTACTTC. Encoded protein: CASSQDRYYEQYF.

This chain joins TRBV19 and TRBJ1-3, with D maybe TRBD1 (6 bases). Germline assignment: CDR1 LNHDA and CDR2 SQIVND (reference sequence). Trimming pared 5 bases from V and 3 bases from J, leaving 14 bases between. This CDR3 is built from 15 residues. Written as DNA, the CDR3 is TGTGCCAGTAGTTCAACAGGGTCTCTTGGAAACACCATATATTTT. This gives the protein CASSSTGSLGNTIYF.